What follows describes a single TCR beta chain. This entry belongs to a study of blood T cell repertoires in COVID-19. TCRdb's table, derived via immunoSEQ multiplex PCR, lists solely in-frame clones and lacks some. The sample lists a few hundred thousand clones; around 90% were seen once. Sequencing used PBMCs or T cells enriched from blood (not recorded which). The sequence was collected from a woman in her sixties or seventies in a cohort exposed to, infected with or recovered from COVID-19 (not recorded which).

The CDR3 DNA follows: TGTGCCAGCAGTCCGGACAGCTCAAACTATGGCTACACCTTC. The encoded protein is CASSPDSSNYGYTF. The J gene is TRBJ1-2, the V gene TRBV2; D is perhaps TRBD1 (6 bases). The CDR3 covers 14 residues. Germline V lookup: CDR1 SNHLY, CDR2 FYNNEI. V lost 5 bases to trimming and J lost 2 bases, with 12 bases between them.